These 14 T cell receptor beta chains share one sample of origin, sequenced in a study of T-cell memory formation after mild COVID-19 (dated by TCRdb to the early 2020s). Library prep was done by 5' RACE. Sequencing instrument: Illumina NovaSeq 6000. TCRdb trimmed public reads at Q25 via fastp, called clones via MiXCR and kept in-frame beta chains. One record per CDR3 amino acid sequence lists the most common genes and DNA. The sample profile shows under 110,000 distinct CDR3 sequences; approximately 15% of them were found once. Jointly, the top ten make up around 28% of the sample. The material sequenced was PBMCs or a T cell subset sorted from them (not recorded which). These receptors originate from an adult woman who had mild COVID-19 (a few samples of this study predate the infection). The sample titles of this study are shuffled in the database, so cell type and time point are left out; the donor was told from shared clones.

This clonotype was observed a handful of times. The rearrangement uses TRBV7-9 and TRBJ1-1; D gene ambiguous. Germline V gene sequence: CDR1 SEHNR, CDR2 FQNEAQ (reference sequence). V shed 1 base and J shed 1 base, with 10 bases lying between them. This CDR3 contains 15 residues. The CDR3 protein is CASSLDPGSNTEAFF. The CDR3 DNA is TGTGCCAGCAGCTTAGATCCAGGCTCGAACACTGAAGCTTTCTTT.

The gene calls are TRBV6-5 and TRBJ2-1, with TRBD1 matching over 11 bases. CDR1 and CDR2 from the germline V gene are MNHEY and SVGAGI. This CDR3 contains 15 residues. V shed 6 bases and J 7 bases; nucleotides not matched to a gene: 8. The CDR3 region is CASSPGTGGLNEQFF. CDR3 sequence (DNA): TGTGCCAGCAGCCCCGGGACAGGGGGGTTGAATGAGCAGTTCTTC.

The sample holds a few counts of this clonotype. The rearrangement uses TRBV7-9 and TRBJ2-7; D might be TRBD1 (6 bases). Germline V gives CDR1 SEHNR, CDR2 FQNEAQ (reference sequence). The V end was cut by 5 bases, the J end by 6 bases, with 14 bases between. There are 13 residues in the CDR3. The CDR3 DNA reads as TGTGCCAGCAGCACACCACAGGGCCCCGAGCAGTACTTC. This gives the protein CASSTPQGPEQYF.

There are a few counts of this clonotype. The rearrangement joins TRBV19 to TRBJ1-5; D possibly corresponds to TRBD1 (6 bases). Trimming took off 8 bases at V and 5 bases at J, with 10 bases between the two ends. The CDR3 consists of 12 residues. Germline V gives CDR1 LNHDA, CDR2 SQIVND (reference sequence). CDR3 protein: CASEDSHQPQHF. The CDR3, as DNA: TGTGCCAGTGAGGACAGTCATCAGCCCCAGCATTTT. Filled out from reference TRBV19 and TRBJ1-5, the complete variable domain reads DGGITQSPKYLFRKEGQNVTLSCEQNLNHDAMYWYRQDPGQGLRLIYYSQIVNDFQKGDIAEGYSVSREKKESFPLTVTSAQKNPTAFYLCASEDSHQPQHFGDGTRLSIL.

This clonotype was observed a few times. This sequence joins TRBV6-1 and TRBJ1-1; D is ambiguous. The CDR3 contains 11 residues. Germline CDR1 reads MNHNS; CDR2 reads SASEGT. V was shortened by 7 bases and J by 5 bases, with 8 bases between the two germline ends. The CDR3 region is CASTLVTEAFF. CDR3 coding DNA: TGTGCCAGCACCCTGGTTACTGAAGCTTTCTTT.

In DNA form, the CDR3 reads TGTGCCATCAGGAACAGCTCCGGGGCCAACGTCCTGACTTTC. It codes for CAIRNSSGANVLTF. The chain uses TRBV10-3 and TRBJ2-6; D gene unclear. Germline V gene lookup returns CDR1 ENHRY and CDR2 SYGVKD. The length of the CDR3 is 14 residues. The V gene lost 6 bases and the J gene lost 4 bases, with 10 bases spanning the gap.

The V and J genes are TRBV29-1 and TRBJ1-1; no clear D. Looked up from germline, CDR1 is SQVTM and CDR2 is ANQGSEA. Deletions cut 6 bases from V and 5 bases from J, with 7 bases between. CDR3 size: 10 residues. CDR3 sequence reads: CSVHLTEAFF. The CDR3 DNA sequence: TGCAGCGTCCACCTTACTGAAGCTTTCTTT.

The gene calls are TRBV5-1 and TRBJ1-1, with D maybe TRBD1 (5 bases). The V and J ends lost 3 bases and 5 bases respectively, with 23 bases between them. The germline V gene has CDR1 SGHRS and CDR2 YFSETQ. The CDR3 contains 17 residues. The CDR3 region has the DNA TGCGCCAGCAGCTCCCCTCGCGGCAGGGAAGGAGATACTGAAGCTTTCTTT. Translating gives CASSSPRGREGDTEAFF.

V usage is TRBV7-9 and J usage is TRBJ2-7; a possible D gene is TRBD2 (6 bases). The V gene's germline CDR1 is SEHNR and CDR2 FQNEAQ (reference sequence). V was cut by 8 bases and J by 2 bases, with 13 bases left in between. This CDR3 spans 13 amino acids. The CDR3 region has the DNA TGTGCCAGCGGCCGGGACTCTACCTACGAGCAGTACTTC. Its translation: CASGRDSTYEQYF.

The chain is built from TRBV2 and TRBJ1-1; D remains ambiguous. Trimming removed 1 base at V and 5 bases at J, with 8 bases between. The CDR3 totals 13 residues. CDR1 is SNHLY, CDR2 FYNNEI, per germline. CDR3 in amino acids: CASSEGSGTEAFF. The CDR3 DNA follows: TGTGCCAGCAGTGAAGGGTCGGGTACTGAAGCTTTCTTT.

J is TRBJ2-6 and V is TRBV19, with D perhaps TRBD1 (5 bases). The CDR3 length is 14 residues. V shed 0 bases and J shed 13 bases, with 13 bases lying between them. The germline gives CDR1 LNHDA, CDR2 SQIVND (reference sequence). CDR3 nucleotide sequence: TGTGCCAGTAGTATAGATCGACAGCCAGGGGTCCTGACTTTC. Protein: CASSIDRQPGVLTF.

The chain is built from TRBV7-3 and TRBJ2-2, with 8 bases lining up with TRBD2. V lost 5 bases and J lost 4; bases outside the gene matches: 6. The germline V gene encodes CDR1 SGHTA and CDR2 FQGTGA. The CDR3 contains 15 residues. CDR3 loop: CASSAGTSATGELFF. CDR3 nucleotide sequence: TGTGCCAGCAGCGCGGGGACTAGTGCCACCGGGGAGCTGTTTTTT. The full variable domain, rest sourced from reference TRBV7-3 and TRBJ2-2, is GAGVSQTPSNKVTEKGKYVELRCDPISGHTALYWYRQSLGQGPEFLIYFQGTGAADDSGLPNDRFFAVRPEGSVSTLKIQRTERGDSAVYLCASSAGTSATGELFFGEGSRLTVL.

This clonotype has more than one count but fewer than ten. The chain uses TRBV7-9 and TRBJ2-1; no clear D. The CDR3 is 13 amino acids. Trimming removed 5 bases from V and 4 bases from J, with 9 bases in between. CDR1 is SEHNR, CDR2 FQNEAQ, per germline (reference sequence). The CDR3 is CASSPRTYNEQFF. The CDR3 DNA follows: TGTGCCAGCAGCCCCAGGACGTACAATGAGCAGTTCTTC.

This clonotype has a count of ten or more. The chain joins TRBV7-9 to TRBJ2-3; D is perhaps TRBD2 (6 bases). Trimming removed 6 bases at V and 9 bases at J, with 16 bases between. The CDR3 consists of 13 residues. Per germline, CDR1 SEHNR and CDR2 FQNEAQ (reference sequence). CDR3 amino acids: CASRPGDSLTQYF. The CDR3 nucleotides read TGTGCCAGCAGGCCCGGGGACTCTTTAACGCAGTATTTT.